This entry lists 9 T cell receptor beta chains sequenced from one sample in a study of T cells in Graves' hyperthyroidism and ophthalmopathy. Amplification yielded TCR beta CDR3 regions, with RNA transcripts as the source. First-round RT-PCR of the TCR CDR3 relied on the HTBI primer set. TCRdb re-analysed the multiplex PCR reads in MiXCR, keeping a single row per CDR3 protein. The sample has 250,000 or so distinct CDR3 sequences, around 15% seen once. Sequencing used blood. The receptors come from a woman aged 50 to 60 with Graves' hyperthyroidism that later progressed to Graves' ophthalmopathy.

This clonotype was picked up many times. The chain combines TRBV12-3 or TRBV12-4 with TRBJ1-5; D uncertain. V was cut by 4 bases and J by 2 bases, with 9 bases left in between. The length of the CDR3 is 14 residues. CDR3 loop: CASSSASRNQPQHF. In DNA form, the CDR3 reads TGTGCCAGCAGTTCGGCAAGTCGCAATCAGCCCCAGCATTTT.

This clonotype showed up many times. The junction differs from germline at one of its ends, possibly a read error. The gene calls are TRBV13 and TRBJ2-1; D not certain. CDR1 is PRHDT, CDR2 FYEKMQ, per germline (reference sequence). This CDR3 has 13 amino acids. As DNA, the CDR3 is TGTGCCAGCAGCTTAAGTCTCTACAATGGGCAGTTCTTC. This encodes CASSLSLYNGQFF.

This clonotype has ten or more counts. This chain uses TRBV5-5 with TRBJ2-1; 9 nucleotides align to TRBD1. CDR3 length: 13 amino acids. With V trimmed by 3 bases and J by 8 bases, 3 bases remained unmatched. Germline V gene sequence: CDR1 SGHKS, CDR2 YYEKEE (reference sequence). This CDR3 reads CASSWDRAYEQFF. CDR3 bases: TGTGCCAGCAGCTGGGACAGGGCGTATGAGCAGTTCTTC.

This clonotype was seen ten or more times. J is TRBJ2-1 and V is TRBV28; 12 positions match TRBD2. CDR1 and CDR2 (germline): MDHEN, SYDVKM. This CDR3 spans 17 amino acids. With 5 bases clipped from V and 3 bases from J, the junction kept 8 bases outside the gene matches. This CDR3 reads CASSPSGLAGIYNEQFF. CDR3 bases: TGTGCCAGCAGTCCCTCCGGACTAGCGGGAATCTACAATGAGCAGTTCTTC.

V and J are TRBV11-3 and TRBJ2-3; TRBD2 aligns across 8 bases. The V gene's germline CDR1 is SGHNT and CDR2 YENEEA. The J segment lost 4 bases and the V segment lost 9 bases, leaving 9 bases of the junction unmatched. The CDR3 runs 14 residues. CDR3 amino acids: CARRSGGPPDTQYF. CDR3 nucleotides: TGTGCCAGACGTTCGGGAGGGCCCCCAGATACGCAGTATTTT. The complete variable domain, with remaining parts taken from reference TRBV11-3 and TRBJ2-3, reads EAGVVQSPRYKIIEKKQPVAFWCNPISGHNTLYWYLQNLGQGPELLIRYENEEAVDDSQLPKDRFSAERLKGVDSTLKIQPAELGDSAVYLCARRSGGPPDTQYFGPGTRLTVL.

At least ten counts were recorded for this clonotype. The CDR3 reads CASSTRRWGEGDTYNEQFF. The CDR3 DNA follows: TGTGCCAGCTCAACCCGTCGGTGGGGAGAGGGAGACACCTACAATGAGCAGTTCTTC. V usage is TRBV18 and J usage is TRBJ2-1, with D possibly matching TRBD2 (5 bases). Trimming stripped 5 bases from V and 2 bases from J, with 25 bases between. The CDR3 runs to 19 residues. Germline CDR1 is KGHSH and CDR2 is LQKENI. The full variable domain, rest sourced from reference TRBV18 and TRBJ2-1, is NAGVMQNPRHLVRRRGQEARLRCSPMKGHSHVYWYRQLPEEGLKFMVYLQKENIIDESGMPKERFSAEFPKEGPSILRIQQVVRGDSAAYFCASSTRRWGEGDTYNEQFFGPGTRLTVL.

Ten or more counts support this clonotype. The genes are TRBV2 and TRBJ2-3; D remains unclear. Trimming removed 9 bases from V and 1 base from J, with 8 bases in between. CDR1 and CDR2 (germline): SNHLY, FYNNEI. This CDR3 contains 12 residues. CDR3 coding DNA: TGTGCCAGTGGGGATCGCACAGATACGCAGTATTTT. This translates into CASGDRTDTQYF. Looking up the rest from reference TRBV2 and TRBJ2-3 gives the full variable domain: EPEVTQTPSHQVTQMGQEVILRCVPISNHLYFYWYRQILGQKVEFLVSFYNNEISEKSEIFDDQFSVERPDGSNFTLKIRSTKLEDSAMYFCASGDRTDTQYFGPGTRLTVL.

This clonotype was detected many times. This rearrangement joins TRBV28 to TRBJ2-7, with D perhaps given as TRBD1 or TRBD2 (5 bases each). V was cut by 7 bases and J by 4 bases, with 11 bases left in between. The CDR3 has 12 residues. CDR1 is MDHEN and CDR2 is SYDVKM in the germline V gene. The DNA for the CDR3 is TGTGCCAGCACTAGGGGACCTTACGAGCAGTACTTC. Its translation is CASTRGPYEQYF.

This clonotype has a count of ten or more. The rearrangement joins TRBV3-1 to TRBJ2-7, with D tentatively TRBD2 (6 bases). This CDR3 is built from 16 residues. CDR1 and CDR2 from the germline V gene are LGHDT and YNNKEL (reference sequence). V shed 1 base and J shed 4 bases, with 17 bases lying between them. The CDR3 is CASSQGWSGEEYEQYF. The CDR3, as DNA: TGTGCCAGCAGCCAAGGGTGGTCGGGGGAGGAGTACGAGCAGTACTTC.